This entry describes one T cell receptor beta chain. The antigen is not known. Profiles of TCR beta VDJ and CDR3 were generated from a genomic DNA template. TCRdb reprocessed the reads with MiXCR, giving one entry per CDR3 protein. This sample has about 130,000 distinct CDR3 sequences, with more than 40% found just once. The CDR3 runs to 13 residues. Germline-derived CDR1 and CDR2 are SNHLY and FYNNEI. V lost 6 bases to trimming and J lost 2 bases, with 10 bases between them. This sample stems from a study of CD8+CD57+ T cells in acquired aplastic anemia. Notes on the study in general: Overlapping CD8+ CDR3 repertoires of patients and controls contained under 30 shared sequences.

Source material: sorted CD4+, CD8+, or CD8+CD57+ T cells (not recorded which) from PBMCs. J is TRBJ1-2 and V is TRBV2; tentatively, D is TRBD1 (5 bases). This clonotype was obtained from a human donor in good health, serving as a control. In DNA form, the CDR3 reads TGTGCCAGCAGGGGGCGGTGGAACTATGGCTACACCTTC. Translated, it gives CASRGRWNYGYTF.